A single sample gave rise to the 22 T cell receptor beta chains below, sequenced in a study of T cell responses to AZD1222 COVID-19 vaccine. Sequencing used immunoSEQ multiplex PCR; TCRdb keeps in-frame clones, though not all of them. The table has some 180,000 clones, approximately 92% seen once. The sequencing used peripheral blood, collected 28 days after the second dose of the MenACWY control vaccine. The receptors derive from an adult who received the MenACWY meningococcal vaccine as a control.

V is TRBV2 and J is TRBJ1-1; D perhaps matches TRBD1 (5 bases). CDR1 and CDR2 (germline): SNHLY, FYNNEI. V was clipped by 4 bases and J by 5 bases, with 17 bases between them. The CDR3 loop spans 15 amino acids. CDR3 DNA sequence: TGTGCCAGCAGTGCGGCCAGGGAAGGTGAAACTGAAGCTTTCTTT. It is translated as CASSAAREGETEAFF.

The chain uses TRBV7-9 and TRBJ2-1; TRBD2 matches at 10 bases. The CDR3 sequence is 16 residues long. Per germline, CDR1 SEHNR and CDR2 FQNEAQ (reference sequence). V shed 2 bases, J shed 5 bases, and the junction held 6 bases outside the gene matches. The CDR3 is CASSLLAGGANNEQFF. The CDR3 region has the DNA TGTGCCAGCAGCTTATTAGCGGGAGGAGCCAACAATGAGCAGTTCTTC.

The rearrangement joins TRBV5-6 to TRBJ1-1, with D hard to call. Germline CDR1 SGHDT, CDR2 YYEEEE. The CDR3 contains 14 residues. V was pared by 5 bases and J by 5 bases, with 16 bases between. The CDR3 sequence is CASRFRGGGTEAFF. Written as DNA, the CDR3 is TGTGCCAGCAGATTCCGGGGAGGTGGTACTGAAGCTTTCTTT.

This sequence joins TRBV5-1 and TRBJ2-7; 7 bases are shared with TRBD1. With V trimmed by 2 bases and J by 6 bases, 5 bases remained unmatched. CDR3 length: 13 amino acids. Germline values: CDR1 SGHRS, CDR2 YFSETQ. CDR3 in DNA: TGCGCCAGCAGCTTAGGACAGGCCGCCGAGCAGTACTTC. Translating it yields CASSLGQAAEQYF.

The rearrangement links TRBV11-3 to TRBJ1-3, with unresolved D. Trimming removed 4 bases from V and 3 bases from J, with 13 bases in between. Germline V gene data show CDR1 as SGHNT and CDR2 as YENEEA. The CDR3 extends over 15 amino acids. The CDR3 is CASSSTVTLGNTIYF. The DNA for the CDR3 is TGTGCCAGCAGCTCCACAGTTACCCTTGGAAACACCATATATTTT.

The chain combines TRBV7-3 with TRBJ2-2; D is ambiguous. Looked up from germline, CDR1 is SGHTA and CDR2 is FQGTGA. V lost 8 bases and J 7 bases, leaving 17 bases between the germline ends. The CDR3 is 14 amino acids. CDR3 region: CASGTGVLGGELFF. In DNA form, the CDR3 reads TGTGCCAGCGGCACTGGGGTCTTGGGCGGGGAGCTGTTTTTT.

The rearrangement joins TRBV4-1 to TRBJ2-1; TRBD1 might be the D (5 bases). CDR3 length: 13 residues. Germline CDR1 is MGHRA and CDR2 is YSYEKL. The germline V and J ends were trimmed by 3 bases and 9 bases, with 12 bases remaining between them. CDR3 sequence (DNA): TGCGCCAGCAGCCACCCCTCAAGGGGTGAGCAGTTCTTC. This codes for CASSHPSRGEQFF.

V is TRBV30 and J is TRBJ1-5; no clear D. This CDR3 region has 11 residues. Germline values: CDR1 GTSNPN, CDR2 SVGIG (reference sequence). V was clipped by 7 bases and J by 4 bases, with 8 bases between them. The CDR3 spells CALGINQPQHF. In nucleotides, the CDR3 is TGTGCCTTGGGGATTAATCAGCCCCAGCATTTT.

This clone was detected only once. The genes are TRBV6-5 and TRBJ1-2; 9 bases are shared with TRBD1. The CDR3 totals 15 residues. Germline V gene lookup returns CDR1 MNHEY and CDR2 SVGAGI. The J segment lost 7 bases and the V segment lost 2 bases, leaving 8 bases of the junction unmatched. The chain's CDR3 is CASSYQPGQGTGYTF. In nucleotides, the CDR3 is TGTGCCAGCAGTTACCAGCCGGGACAGGGTACTGGCTACACCTTC.

The chain links TRBV30 to TRBJ1-5; TRBD1 matches at 7 bases. Germline CDR1 is GTSNPN and CDR2 is SVGIG (reference sequence). The CDR3 consists of 13 residues. The V and J ends lost 5 bases and 7 bases, in that order; junction bases with no gene match: 8. CDR3 sequence reads: CAWGSGGRQPQHF. In DNA form, the CDR3 reads TGTGCCTGGGGATCAGGGGGTCGGCAGCCCCAGCATTTT.

This clone showed up just once. The rearrangement links TRBV11-2 to TRBJ2-3; 11 bases match TRBD2. The V gene end was trimmed by 1 base and the J gene end by 0 bases; junction bases not matched to a gene: 6. CDR1 is SGHAT and CDR2 is FQNNGV in the germline V gene. This CDR3 has 18 residues. CDR3 bases: TGTGCCAGCAGCTTAGCTGCGACTAGCGGGGCTAGCACAGATACGCAGTATTTT. Translating gives CASSLAATSGASTDTQYF.

The chain combines TRBV7-6 with TRBJ1-4; D remains unclear. V shed 2 bases and J shed 7 bases, with 2 bases lying between them. The germline V gene encodes CDR1 SGHVS and CDR2 FNYEAQ. There are 11 residues in the CDR3. CDR3 bases: TGTGCCAGCAGCTTAAGTGAAAAACTGTTTTTT. It specifies CASSLSEKLFF. Full variable domain (rest looked up from reference TRBV7-6 and TRBJ1-4): GAGVSQSPRYKVTKRGQDVALRCDPISGHVSLYWYRQALGQGPEFLTYFNYEAQQDKSGLPNDRFSAERPEGSISTLTIQRTEQRDSAMYRCASSLSEKLFFGSGTQLSVL.

This clone appeared once. The V and J genes are TRBV18 and TRBJ1-1, with D unclear. Germline V CDR1 and CDR2: KGHSH, LQKENI. The germline V and J ends were trimmed by 3 bases and 5 bases, with 16 bases remaining between them. This CDR3 has 15 amino acids. The CDR3 here is CASSPIKEAGTEAFF. DNA of the CDR3: TGTGCCAGCTCACCCATCAAGGAGGCGGGAACTGAAGCTTTCTTT.

The chain uses TRBV25-1 and TRBJ1-2; 8 positions agree with TRBD1. In germline, CDR1 is MGHDK, CDR2 SYGVNS. Losses at the gene ends were 4 bases for V and 5 bases for J; bases not matched to a gene: 12. The CDR3 has 16 amino acids. The DNA for the CDR3 is TGTGCCAGCAGTGGTGCTAAGGGGGACAGGTGGTATGGCTACACCTTC. Protein: CASSGAKGDRWYGYTF.

About this clone: The same CDR3 arises from other DNA sequences in this sample as well. The CDR3 DNA follows: TGTGCCAGCAGCGTAGCGGGACAATCCTACGAGCAGTACTTC. Protein: CASSVAGQSYEQYF. V gene TRBV9 combines with J gene TRBJ2-7; D may be TRBD1 (6 bases). Trimming removed 0 bases at V and 1 base at J, with 8 bases between. Germline values: CDR1 SGDLS, CDR2 YYNGEE. The CDR3 length is 14 residues.

V usage is TRBV7-8 and J usage is TRBJ2-3; D ambiguous. The ends were cut back, 8 bases at V and 4 bases at J, with 16 bases in the middle. This CDR3 has 14 residues. Germline assignment: CDR1 SGHVS and CDR2 FQNEAQ. The CDR3 DNA follows: TGTGCCAGCGGCGAGGAATTTGGGTCAGATACGCAGTATTTT. Translation gives CASGEEFGSDTQYF. The full variable domain, its missing parts supplied by reference TRBV7-8 and TRBJ2-3, is GAGVSQSPRYKVAKRGQDVALRCDPISGHVSLFWYQQALGQGPEFLTYFQNEAQLDKSGLPSDRFFAERPEGSVSTLKIQRTQQEDSAVYLCASGEEFGSDTQYFGPGTRLTVL.

The rearrangement uses TRBV5-6 and TRBJ2-3; D tentatively reads TRBD1 or TRBD2 (6 bases each). From germline, CDR1 is SGHDT and CDR2 YYEEEE. The V end was cut by 3 bases, the J end by 1 base, with 15 bases between. This CDR3 has 16 amino acids. In nucleotides, the CDR3 is TGTGCCAGCAGCTGGGGTATGGAGGGGGGCACAGATACGCAGTATTTT. Translating gives CASSWGMEGGTDTQYF.

This clone was detected only once. Within the sample, other DNA sequences also encode this same CDR3. The chain employs TRBV12-3 or TRBV12-4 and TRBJ1-2; D unresolved. Trimming stripped 1 base from V and 2 bases from J, with 2 bases between. The CDR3 is 12 amino acids. The CDR3 DNA reads as TGTGCCAGCAGTTTAGTAAACTATGGCTACACCTTC. This encodes CASSLVNYGYTF.

CDR3 region: CASSQDWNGGYEQYF. The DNA for the CDR3 is TGCGCCAGCAGCCAAGATTGGAACGGGGGCTACGAGCAGTACTTC. The V gene is TRBV4-3, the J gene TRBJ2-7, with a possible D match to TRBD2 (6 bases). The CDR3 runs 15 residues. The V end was cut by 0 bases, the J end by 3 bases, with 12 bases between. The germline V gene encodes CDR1 LGHNA and CDR2 YSLEER.

The chain carries TRBV4-1 and TRBJ2-3, with D unresolved. There are 15 residues in the CDR3. The germline V and J ends were trimmed by 1 base and 4 bases, with 12 bases remaining between them. From germline, CDR1 is MGHRA and CDR2 YSYEKL. The CDR3 spells CASSQASPRSDTQYF. The CDR3 DNA is TGCGCCAGCAGCCAAGCTAGTCCCAGGTCAGATACGCAGTATTTT.

A few counts support this clone. The chain has TRBV13 and TRBJ2-2, with 11 bases matching TRBD2. This CDR3 region has 15 residues. The ends lost 10 bases at V and 3 bases at J; junction bases unmatched: 7. Germline CDR1 and CDR2: PRHDT and FYEKMQ (reference sequence). As DNA, the CDR3 is TGTGCCATCAATAGCGGGAGGGGGTACACCGGGGAGCTGTTTTTT. It specifies CAINSGRGYTGELFF.

The CDR3 protein is CASSLGQSTVVGTDTQYF. DNA for the CDR3: TGTGCCAGCAGCTTAGGACAGTCCACCGTTGTCGGCACAGATACGCAGTATTTT. The gene calls are TRBV13 and TRBJ2-3; D ambiguous. The germline CDR1 and CDR2 sequences are PRHDT and FYEKMQ (reference sequence). This CDR3 is 18 amino acids long. V was pared by 0 bases and J by 1 base, with 17 bases between.